These 29 T cell receptor beta chains were sequenced from one sample in a study of T cell responses to AZD1222 COVID-19 vaccine. The repertoire was sequenced with immunoSEQ multiplex PCR; TCRdb's copy has only in-frame clones and lacks some. This table has more than 100,000 clones, about nine tenths appearing once. The sample was peripheral blood, taken on day 0 of AZD1222 vaccination. These receptor sequences come from an adult in good health.

V is TRBV5-1 and J is TRBJ2-3, with 9 bases aligning to TRBD2. J lost 3 bases, V lost 9 bases, and 8 bases had no gene match. This CDR3 contains 14 residues. Germline V lookup: CDR1 SGHRS, CDR2 YFSETQ. CDR3: CATRRGGRTDTQYF. In DNA, the CDR3 is TGCGCCACCCGGCGGGGGGGCCGGACAGATACGCAGTATTTT.

This rearrangement joins TRBV4-1 to TRBJ2-7, with no clear D. Germline CDR1 reads MGHRA; CDR2 reads YSYEKL. The CDR3 runs 14 residues. The V end was cut by 1 base, the J end by 0 bases, with 7 bases between. CDR3: CASSQGLFSYEQYF. As DNA, the CDR3 is TGCGCCAGCAGCCAAGGTCTATTCTCCTACGAGCAGTACTTC.

The V gene is TRBV4-3, the J gene TRBJ2-2; possibly TRBD1 for D (6 bases). V lost 3 bases and J lost 1, with 9 bases in between. The CDR3 has 15 residues. From germline, CDR1 is LGHNA and CDR2 YSLEER. CDR3 sequence: CASSQTTGNTGELFF. DNA of the CDR3: TGCGCCAGCAGCCAGACGACAGGGAACACCGGGGAGCTGTTTTTT.

This chain joins TRBV5-4 and TRBJ2-2; D might be TRBD1 (5 bases). This CDR3 comprises 15 residues. CDR1 is SGHNT, CDR2 YYREEE, per germline (reference sequence). Trimming removed 7 bases from V and 4 bases from J, with 17 bases in between. CDR3 bases: TGTGCCAGCCGAGCTTTGGACAACCCCACCGGGGAGCTGTTTTTT. Translated: CASRALDNPTGELFF.

The CDR3 DNA is TGTGCCAGCGGGGGAGGGACAGCGCAGAATAATTCACCCCTCCACTTT. Its translation: CASGGGTAQNNSPLHF. The J gene is TRBJ1-6, the V gene TRBV2; TRBD1 matches at 7 bases. The germline CDR1 and CDR2 sequences are SNHLY and FYNNEI. Unmatched junction bases numbered 12, after V lost 8 bases and J lost 5 bases. The CDR3 sequence is 16 residues long.

Comment on this clone: Other DNA sequences in this sample translate to the same CDR3. V usage is TRBV10-1 and J usage is TRBJ2-7; TRBD2 is a possible D gene (5 bases). This CDR3 region has 14 residues. Germline loops: CDR1 WNHNN, CDR2 SYGVQD (reference sequence). V dropped 3 bases and J dropped 0 bases, with 9 bases sitting between them. DNA for the CDR3: TGCGCCAGCAGTGAAAGTGGGAGCTCCTACGAGCAGTACTTC. This gives the protein CASSESGSSYEQYF.

V gene TRBV25-1 combines with J gene TRBJ2-2; D might be TRBD1 (6 bases). Trimming took 1 base from V and 3 from J, leaving 9 bases between them. CDR3 length equals 15 residues. The germline CDR1 and CDR2 sequences are MGHDK and SYGVNS. The DNA of the CDR3 is TGTGCCAGCAGTGAATTGAACAGGGACACCGGGGAGCTGTTTTTT. Translating it yields CASSELNRDTGELFF.

This sequence joins TRBV7-2 and TRBJ1-1; D call uncertain. V shed 5 bases and J shed 7 bases, with 8 bases lying between them. The CDR3 consists of 11 residues. The germline gives CDR1 SGHTA, CDR2 FQGNSA. The CDR3 loop reads CASSGYREAFF. CDR3 sequence (DNA): TGTGCCAGCAGCGGGTACCGTGAAGCTTTCTTT.

This chain uses TRBV27 with TRBJ1-5; a possible D gene is TRBD1 (6 bases). The CDR3 contains 13 residues. CDR1 and CDR2 from the germline V gene are MNHEY and SMNVEV (reference sequence). V dropped 6 bases and J dropped 7 bases, with 13 bases sitting between them. CDR3 sequence: CASREGENQPQHF. CDR3 in DNA: TGTGCCAGCAGAGAGGGGGAAAACCAGCCCCAGCATTTT.

The chain couples TRBV9 to TRBJ2-2; 13 bases agree with TRBD2. This CDR3 spans 18 amino acids. Germline loops: CDR1 SGDLS, CDR2 YYNGEE. V lost 4 bases, J lost 6 bases, and 12 bases stayed unmatched. The CDR3 DNA is TGTGCCAGCAGCTCCTCCAGGACTAGCGGGAGTCCCCCCGGGGAGCTGTTTTTT. This translates into CASSSSRTSGSPPGELFF. The entire variable domain, with the rest obtained from reference TRBV9 and TRBJ2-2, is as follows: DSGVTQTPKHLITATGQRVTLRCSPRSGDLSVYWYQQSLDQGLQFLIQYYNGEERAKGNILERFSAQQFPDLHSELNLSSLELGDSALYFCASSSSRTSGSPPGELFFGEGSRLTVL.

The chain links TRBV5-6 to TRBJ1-4; D unresolved. CDR1 and CDR2 (germline): SGHDT, YYEEEE. This CDR3 comprises 13 residues. Trimming pared 4 bases from V and 6 bases from J, leaving 10 bases between. The CDR3 region is CASSTDVDEKLFF. In DNA, the CDR3 is TGTGCCAGCAGCACTGACGTTGATGAAAAACTGTTTTTT.

V is TRBV14 and J is TRBJ2-3; D ambiguous. V dropped 2 bases and J dropped 3 bases, with 9 bases sitting between them. The CDR3 totals 14 residues. Germline CDR1 reads SGHDN; CDR2 reads FVKESK. Here the CDR3 DNA reads TGTGCCAGCAGCCAAATGGATAAAACAGATACGCAGTATTTT. As protein: CASSQMDKTDTQYF.

V and J are TRBV18 and TRBJ2-3; 9 nucleotides agree with TRBD1. CDR3 length equals 17 residues. Looked up from germline, CDR1 is KGHSH and CDR2 is LQKENI. J gave up 1 base and V 4 bases, and 9 bases lay outside the gene matches. The CDR3: CASSRITGGRGTDTQYF. In DNA, the CDR3 is TGTGCCAGCTCACGCATTACAGGGGGCAGGGGCACAGATACGCAGTATTTT.

The genes are TRBV5-1 and TRBJ1-5; a weak D match, TRBD1 (6 bases). Trimming cost V 0 bases and J 3 bases, with 7 bases left between them. Germline CDR1 SGHRS, CDR2 YFSETQ. There are 14 residues in the CDR3. DNA of the CDR3: TGCGCCAGCAGCTTGGGGGGGCCCAATCAGCCCCAGCATTTT. Translation gives CASSLGGPNQPQHF. Complete variable domain (other parts from reference TRBV5-1 and TRBJ1-5): KAGVTQTPRYLIKTRGQQVTLSCSPISGHRSVSWYQQTPGQGLQFLFEYFSETQRNKGNFPGRFSGRQFSNSRSEMNVSTLELGDSALYLCASSLGGPNQPQHFGDGTRLSIL.

This clone was seen at least ten times. One end of the junction does not line up with germline, which may come from a read error. This chain uses TRBV12-3 or TRBV12-4 with TRBJ1-3; D not certain. The CDR3 has 11 residues. The CDR3, as DNA: TGTGCCAGCGGCCAGAGGCGGGAGGAGGTTTTT. As protein: CASGQRREEVF.

The chain carries TRBV18 and TRBJ2-3; D is ambiguous. CDR1 is KGHSH and CDR2 is LQKENI in the germline V gene. The CDR3 has 13 residues. Deletions cut 5 bases from V and 0 bases from J, with 6 bases between. The CDR3 DNA reads TGTGCCAGCTCATCCCCTAGCACAGATACGCAGTATTTT. This sequence encodes CASSSPSTDTQYF. The full variable domain, rest sourced from reference TRBV18 and TRBJ2-3, is NAGVMQNPRHLVRRRGQEARLRCSPMKGHSHVYWYRQLPEEGLKFMVYLQKENIIDESGMPKERFSAEFPKEGPSILRIQQVVRGDSAAYFCASSSPSTDTQYFGPGTRLTVL.

This chain joins TRBV7-2 and TRBJ1-1; D gene unclear. The CDR3 sequence is 16 residues long. Germline V gene sequence: CDR1 SGHTA, CDR2 FQGNSA. The germline V and J ends were trimmed by 3 bases and 0 bases, with 14 bases remaining between them. The CDR3 DNA sequence: TGTGCCAGCAGCTTCGGGCCGGCTTTTATGAACACTGAAGCTTTCTTT. Its translation is CASSFGPAFMNTEAFF. Based on the CDR3 plus reference TRBV7-2 and TRBJ1-1, the full variable domain is GAGVSQSPSNKVTEKGKDVELRCDPISGHTALYWYRQSLGQGLEFLIYFQGNSAPDKSGLPSDRFSAERTGGSVSTLTIQRTQQEDSAVYLCASSFGPAFMNTEAFFGQGTRLTVV.

The gene calls are TRBV19 and TRBJ2-4, with D perhaps being TRBD1 or TRBD2 (5 bases each). CDR1 is LNHDA, CDR2 SQIVND, per germline (reference sequence). This CDR3 has 18 residues. The V gene lost 3 bases and the J gene lost 3 bases, with 21 bases spanning the gap. CDR3 in DNA: TGTGCCAGTAGTATCCCCGGCGGTTTGGGGGTCGGCAAAAACATTCAGTACTTC. Translating gives CASSIPGGLGVGKNIQYF.

This sequence joins TRBV24-1 and TRBJ2-5; possibly TRBD2 for D (6 bases). Germline CDR1 is KGHDR and CDR2 is SFDVKD. Trimming stripped 5 bases from V and 5 bases from J, with 11 bases between. There are 13 residues in the CDR3. The CDR3 reads CATSVGGQETQYF. The CDR3 region has the DNA TGTGCCACCAGTGTCGGGGGTCAGGAGACCCAGTACTTC.

The genes are TRBV27 and TRBJ2-1; maybe TRBD2 (6 bases). Per the germline V gene, CDR1 is MNHEY and CDR2 is SMNVEV (reference sequence). The CDR3 consists of 14 residues. Trimming took 7 bases from V and 4 from J, leaving 14 bases between them. The chain's CDR3 is CASTIRGGYNEQFF. The CDR3 coding sequence is TGTGCCAGCACTATACGGGGAGGATACAATGAGCAGTTCTTC.

The genes are TRBV4-3 and TRBJ1-2, with D possibly being TRBD1 (5 bases). CDR1 is LGHNA and CDR2 is YSLEER in the germline V gene. CDR3 length: 16 residues. Trimming took 4 bases from V and 4 from J, leaving 19 bases between them. The CDR3, as DNA: TGCGCCAGCAGCCCCTCCGGGGGAGTGAGGGCCTATGGCTACACCTTC. It codes for CASSPSGGVRAYGYTF.

This sequence joins TRBV6-5 and TRBJ1-4, with a possible D match to TRBD1 (6 bases). V lost 2 bases and J lost 2, with 9 bases in between. Germline assignment: CDR1 MNHEY and CDR2 SVGAGI. The CDR3 loop spans 15 amino acids. The CDR3 nucleotides read TGTGCCAGCAGTTACACTACAGGGACTAATGAAAAACTGTTTTTT. This encodes CASSYTTGTNEKLFF.

The chain is built from TRBV19 and TRBJ2-3, with 8 bases matching TRBD2. After removal of 3 bases from V and 0 bases from J, the junction contained 2 bases not matched to a gene. Germline CDR1 is LNHDA and CDR2 is SQIVND (reference sequence). This CDR3 is 15 amino acids long. DNA of the CDR3: TGTGCCAGTAGTATTGAGCGGGAGAGCACAGATACGCAGTATTTT. This codes for CASSIERESTDTQYF.

J is TRBJ2-7 and V is TRBV30, with a weak D call TRBD1 (5 bases). V dropped 2 bases and J dropped 4 bases, with 9 bases sitting between them. Germline V lookup: CDR1 GTSNPN, CDR2 SVGIG (reference sequence). This CDR3 region has 12 residues. The CDR3 sequence: CAWSRQGYEQYF. The CDR3 region has the DNA TGTGCCTGGAGTCGTCAGGGTTACGAGCAGTACTTC.

This clone was picked up one time. The V gene is TRBV12-3 or TRBV12-4, the J gene TRBJ2-4; D call uncertain. The ends were cut back, 5 bases at V and 2 bases at J, with 7 bases in the middle. The CDR3 extends over 13 amino acids. In DNA form, the CDR3 reads TGTGCCAGCAGTCTCGGACCCAAAAACATTCAGTACTTC. Translating it yields CASSLGPKNIQYF.

The V call is TRBV4-3, the J call TRBJ2-1; unclear D gene. Germline assignment: CDR1 LGHNA and CDR2 YSLEER. The CDR3 contains 13 residues. V gave up 0 bases and J gave up 7 bases, with 7 bases separating them. This CDR3 is CASSQEPGNEQFF. The CDR3 bases are TGCGCCAGCAGCCAAGAACCCGGGAATGAGCAGTTCTTC.

The table lists this clone with a count of one. The CDR3 loop is CASSLSGGSEQFF. CDR3 DNA sequence: TGTGCCAGCAGCTTATCGGGGGGTAGTGAGCAGTTCTTC. The rearrangement joins TRBV11-2 to TRBJ2-1; 7 bases line up with TRBD2. Germline V gene lookup returns CDR1 SGHAT and CDR2 FQNNGV. The CDR3 loop spans 13 amino acids. V shed 2 bases and J 9 bases; nucleotides not matched to a gene: 4.

The rearrangement joins TRBV27 to TRBJ1-3; perhaps TRBD1 as D (5 bases). CDR1 and CDR2 from the germline V gene are MNHEY and SMNVEV (reference sequence). This CDR3 has 14 residues. Trimming shortened V by 6 bases and J by 1 base, and 10 bases separated the two germline ends. The CDR3 bases are TGTGCCAGCAGCGCCCAGGGATCTGGAAACACCATATATTTT. This codes for CASSAQGSGNTIYF.

This chain links TRBV7-7 with TRBJ2-1, with TRBD1 identical over 10 bases. The germline CDR1 and CDR2 sequences are SSHAT and FNYEAQ (reference sequence). Germline trimming cut 10 bases from V and 9 bases from J; bases unmatched to any gene: 3. The CDR3 sequence is 11 residues long. The CDR3 coding sequence is TGTGCCACCGGGACAGGGGTTGAGCAGTTCTTC. This codes for CATGTGVEQFF.